The clone carrying this TCR beta chain has a handful of counts. This record belongs to a study of blood T cell repertoires in COVID-19. Overall study context: The origin of the acute and convalescent COVID-19 samples was the United States, Italy and Spain. Sample material is recorded as cDNA or gDNA derived from T cells, B-cell-depleted T cells, or PBMCs.

Methods used by the authors: Estimation of nucleated cell counts was performed using reference gene primer amplification. Libraries were prepared by immunoSEQ multiplex PCR; TCRdb keeps only in-frame clonotypes and omits some of them. From that table come the V and J calls and clone size; the DNA was used to work out D and trimming. The table has some 180,000 clones, 65% to 80% seen once; the top ten hold 13%. Sequenced input: peripheral blood. The clonotype was recovered from a man in his fifties who had recovered from COVID-19.

CDR3 DNA sequence: TGCGCCAGCAGACAGGGGAGCCTAGATACGCAGTATTTT. This gives the protein CASRQGSLDTQYF. The chain uses TRBV5-1 and TRBJ2-3, with 7 bases identical to TRBD1. Trimming took 5 bases from V and 5 from J; bases not matched to a gene: 5. From germline, CDR1 is SGHRS and CDR2 YFSETQ. The CDR3 totals 13 residues.